The present T cell receptor (beta chain) was sequenced within a study of CD8 T cells in Susac syndrome. An amount of RNA that ranged from roughly 0.45 to 1 ug was reverse transcribed with random hexamers. TCRdb re-called the immunoSEQ multiplex PCR reads with MiXCR, one entry per CDR3 protein. The sample has some 150,000 distinct CDR3 sequences, just under 95% seen once. Germline V gives CDR1 LGHNA, CDR2 YNFKEQ. This CDR3 contains 18 residues. V lost 3 bases, J lost 0 bases, and 8 bases stayed unmatched. Material for sequencing was CD4+ T cells from PBMCs. This TCR came from a human donor with Susac syndrome. This chain uses TRBV4-2 with TRBJ2-6; 7 positions agree with TRBD2. CDR3 nucleotide sequence: TGTGCCAGCAGCCACACCGGGACTACCTTCTCTGGGGCCAACGTCCTGACTTTC. Protein sequence: CASSHTGTTFSGANVLTF.